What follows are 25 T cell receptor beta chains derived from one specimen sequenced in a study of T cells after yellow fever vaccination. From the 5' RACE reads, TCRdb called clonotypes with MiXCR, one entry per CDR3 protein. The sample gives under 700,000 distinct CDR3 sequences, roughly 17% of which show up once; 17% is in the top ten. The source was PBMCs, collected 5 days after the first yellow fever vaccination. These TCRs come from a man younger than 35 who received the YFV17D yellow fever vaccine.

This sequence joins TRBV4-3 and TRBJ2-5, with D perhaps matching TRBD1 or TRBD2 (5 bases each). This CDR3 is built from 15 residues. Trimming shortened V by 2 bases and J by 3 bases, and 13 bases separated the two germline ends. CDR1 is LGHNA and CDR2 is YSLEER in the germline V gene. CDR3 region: CASSQHRDAKETQYF. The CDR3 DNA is TGCGCCAGCAGCCAACACCGGGACGCGAAAGAGACCCAGTACTTC.

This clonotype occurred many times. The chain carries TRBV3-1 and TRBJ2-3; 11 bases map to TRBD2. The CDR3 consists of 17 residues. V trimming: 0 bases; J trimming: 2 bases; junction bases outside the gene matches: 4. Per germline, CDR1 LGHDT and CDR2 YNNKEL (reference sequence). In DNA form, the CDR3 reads TGTGCCAGCAGCCAAGATCTAGCGGGGGGCCACACAGATACGCAGTATTTT. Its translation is CASSQDLAGGHTDTQYF.

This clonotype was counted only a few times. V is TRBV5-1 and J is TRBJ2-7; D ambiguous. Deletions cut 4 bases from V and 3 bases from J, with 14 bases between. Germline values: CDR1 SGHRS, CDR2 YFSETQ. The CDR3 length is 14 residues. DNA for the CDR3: TGCGCCAGCAGCAACGAGGTAAACAGCTACGAGCAGTACTTC. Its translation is CASSNEVNSYEQYF.

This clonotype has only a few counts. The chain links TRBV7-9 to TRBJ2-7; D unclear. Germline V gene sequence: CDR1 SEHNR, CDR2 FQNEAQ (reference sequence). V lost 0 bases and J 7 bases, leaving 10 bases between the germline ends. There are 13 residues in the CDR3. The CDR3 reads CASSLALLGEQYV. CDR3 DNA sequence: TGTGCCAGCAGCTTAGCCCTCCTAGGGGAGCAGTACGTC.

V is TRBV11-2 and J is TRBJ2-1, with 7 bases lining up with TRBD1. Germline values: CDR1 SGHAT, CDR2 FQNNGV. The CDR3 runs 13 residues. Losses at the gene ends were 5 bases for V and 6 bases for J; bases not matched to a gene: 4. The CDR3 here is CASSTRQGNEQFF. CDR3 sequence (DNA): TGTGCCAGCAGCACACGACAGGGCAATGAGCAGTTCTTC.

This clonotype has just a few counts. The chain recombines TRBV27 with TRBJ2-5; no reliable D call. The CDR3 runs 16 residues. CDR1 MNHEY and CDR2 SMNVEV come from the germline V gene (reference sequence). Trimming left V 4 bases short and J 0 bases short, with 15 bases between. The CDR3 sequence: CASSSKRIPYQETQYF. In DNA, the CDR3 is TGTGCCAGCAGTTCCAAAAGAATCCCTTACCAAGAGACCCAGTACTTC.

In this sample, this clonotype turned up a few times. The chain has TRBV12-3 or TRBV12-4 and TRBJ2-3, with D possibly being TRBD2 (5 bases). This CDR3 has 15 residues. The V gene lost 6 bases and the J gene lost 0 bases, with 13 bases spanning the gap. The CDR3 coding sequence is TGTGCCAGCAGATTTCGGGGAACGAGCACAGATACGCAGTATTTT. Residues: CASRFRGTSTDTQYF.

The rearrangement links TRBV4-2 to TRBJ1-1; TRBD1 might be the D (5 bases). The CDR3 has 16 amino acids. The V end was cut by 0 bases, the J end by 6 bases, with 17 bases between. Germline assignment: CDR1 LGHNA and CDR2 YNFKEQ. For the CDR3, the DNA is TGTGCCAGCAGCCAAGATCCAGGGCTTGGTGTCTCTGAAGCTTTCTTT. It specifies CASSQDPGLGVSEAFF.

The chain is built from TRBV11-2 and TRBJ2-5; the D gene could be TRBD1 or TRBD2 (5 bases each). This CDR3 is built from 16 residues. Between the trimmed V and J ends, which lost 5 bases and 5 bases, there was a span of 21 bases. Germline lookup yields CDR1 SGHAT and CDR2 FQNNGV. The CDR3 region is CASSRTDLTWGETQYF. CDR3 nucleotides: TGTGCCAGCAGCCGGACCGACCTAACCTGGGGGGAGACCCAGTACTTC.

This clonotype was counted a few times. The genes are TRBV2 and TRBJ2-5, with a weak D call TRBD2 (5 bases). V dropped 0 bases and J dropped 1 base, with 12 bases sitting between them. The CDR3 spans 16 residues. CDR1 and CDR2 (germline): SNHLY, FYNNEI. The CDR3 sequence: CASSEALRGFQETQYF. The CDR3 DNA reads TGTGCCAGCAGTGAAGCGCTTCGCGGGTTCCAAGAGACCCAGTACTTC.

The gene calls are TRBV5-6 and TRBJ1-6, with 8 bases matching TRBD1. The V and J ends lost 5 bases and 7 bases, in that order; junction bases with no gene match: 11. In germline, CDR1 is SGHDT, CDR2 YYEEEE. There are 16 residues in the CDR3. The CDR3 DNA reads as TGTGCCAGCAGTTCCCTCGGACAGGGAGCCAATTCACCCCTCCACTTT. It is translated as CASSSLGQGANSPLHF.

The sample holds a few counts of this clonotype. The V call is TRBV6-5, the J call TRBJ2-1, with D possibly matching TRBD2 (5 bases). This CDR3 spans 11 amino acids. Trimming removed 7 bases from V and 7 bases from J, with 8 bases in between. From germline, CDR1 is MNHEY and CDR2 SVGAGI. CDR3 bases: TGTGCCAGCAACGAGGGTAATGAGCAGTTCTTC. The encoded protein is CASNEGNEQFF.

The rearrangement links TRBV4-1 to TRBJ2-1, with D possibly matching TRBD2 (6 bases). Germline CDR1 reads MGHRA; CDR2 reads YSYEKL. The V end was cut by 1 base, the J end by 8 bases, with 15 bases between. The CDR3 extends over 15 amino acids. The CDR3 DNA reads TGCGCCAGCAGCCAAGTTTTATCGGGGGAACATGAGCAGTTCTTC. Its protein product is CASSQVLSGEHEQFF.

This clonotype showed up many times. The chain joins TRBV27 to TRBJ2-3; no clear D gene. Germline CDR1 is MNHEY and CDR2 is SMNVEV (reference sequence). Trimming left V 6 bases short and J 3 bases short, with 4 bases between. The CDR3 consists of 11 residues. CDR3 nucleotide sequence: TGTGCCAGCAGAACTACAGATACGCAGTATTTT. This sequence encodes CASRTTDTQYF.

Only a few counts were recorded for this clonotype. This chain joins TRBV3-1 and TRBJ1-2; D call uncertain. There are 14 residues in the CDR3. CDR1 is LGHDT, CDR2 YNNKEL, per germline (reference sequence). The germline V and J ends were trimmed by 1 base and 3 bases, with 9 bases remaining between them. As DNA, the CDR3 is TGTGCCAGCAGCCAAGGCGGGAACTACTATGGCTACACCTTC. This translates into CASSQGGNYYGYTF.

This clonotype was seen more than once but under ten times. The CDR3 here is CASSLVGTRNEKLFF. Written as DNA, the CDR3 is TGCGCCAGCAGCTTGGTAGGGACGCGGAATGAAAAACTGTTTTTT. This chain links TRBV5-1 with TRBJ1-4, with D possibly TRBD1 on 5 matching bases. V lost 0 bases and J lost 5, with 11 bases in between. The CDR3 is 15 amino acids. Germline CDR1 is SGHRS and CDR2 is YFSETQ.

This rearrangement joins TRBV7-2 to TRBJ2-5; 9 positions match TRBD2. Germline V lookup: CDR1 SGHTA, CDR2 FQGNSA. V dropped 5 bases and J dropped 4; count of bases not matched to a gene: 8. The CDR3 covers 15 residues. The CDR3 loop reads CASSPAAGGIETQYF. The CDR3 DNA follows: TGTGCCAGCAGCCCCGCGGCGGGGGGGATAGAGACCCAGTACTTC.

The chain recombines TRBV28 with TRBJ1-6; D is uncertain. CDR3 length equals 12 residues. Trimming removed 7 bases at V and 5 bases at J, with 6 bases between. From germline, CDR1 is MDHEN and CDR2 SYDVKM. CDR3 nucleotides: TGTGCCAGCAATAGAAATAATTCACCCCTCCACTTT. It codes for CASNRNNSPLHF. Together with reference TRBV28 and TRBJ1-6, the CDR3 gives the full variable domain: DVKVTQSSRYLVKRTGEKVFLECVQDMDHENMFWYRQDPGLGLRLIYFSYDVKMKEKGDIPEGYSVSREKKERFSLILESASTNQTSMYLCASNRNNSPLHFGNGTRLTVT.

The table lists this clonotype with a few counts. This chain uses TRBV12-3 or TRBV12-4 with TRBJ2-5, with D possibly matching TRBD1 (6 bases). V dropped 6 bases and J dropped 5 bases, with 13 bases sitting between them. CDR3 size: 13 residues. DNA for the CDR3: TGTGCCAGCAGCAACACTAGGGGGGAGACCCAGTACTTC. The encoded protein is CASSNTRGETQYF.

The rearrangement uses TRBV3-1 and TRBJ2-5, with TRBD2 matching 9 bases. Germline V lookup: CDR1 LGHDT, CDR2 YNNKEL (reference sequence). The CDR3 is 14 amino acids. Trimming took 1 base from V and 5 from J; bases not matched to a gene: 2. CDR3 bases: TGTGCCAGCAGCCAAGTGGCGGGGGGGGAGACCCAGTACTTC. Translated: CASSQVAGGETQYF.

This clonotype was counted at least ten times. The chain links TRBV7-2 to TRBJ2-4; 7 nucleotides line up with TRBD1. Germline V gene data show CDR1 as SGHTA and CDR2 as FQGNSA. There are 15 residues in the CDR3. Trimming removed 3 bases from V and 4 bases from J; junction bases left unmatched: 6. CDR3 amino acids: CASSFYGTEKNIQYF. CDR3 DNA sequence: TGTGCCAGCAGCTTCTATGGGACAGAAAAAAACATTCAGTACTTC.

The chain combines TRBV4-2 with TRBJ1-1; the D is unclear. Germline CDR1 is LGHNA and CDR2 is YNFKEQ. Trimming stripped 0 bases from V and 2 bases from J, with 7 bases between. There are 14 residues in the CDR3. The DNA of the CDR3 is TGTGCCAGCAGCCAAGATCCCATCAACACTGAAGCTTTCTTT. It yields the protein CASSQDPINTEAFF.

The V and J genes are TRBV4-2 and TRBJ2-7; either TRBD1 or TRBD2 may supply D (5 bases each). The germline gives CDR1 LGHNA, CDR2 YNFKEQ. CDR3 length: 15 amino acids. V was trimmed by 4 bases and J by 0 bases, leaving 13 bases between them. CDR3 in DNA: TGTGCCAGCAGCCCGGGGACCGAGAGCTCCTACGAGCAGTACTTC. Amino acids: CASSPGTESSYEQYF.

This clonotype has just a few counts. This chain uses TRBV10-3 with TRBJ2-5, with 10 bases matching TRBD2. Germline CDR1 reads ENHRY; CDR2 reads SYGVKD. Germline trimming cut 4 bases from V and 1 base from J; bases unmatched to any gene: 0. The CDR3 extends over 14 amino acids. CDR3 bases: TGTGCCATCAGTGGGACTAGCGGCCAAGAGACCCAGTACTTC. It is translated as CAISGTSGQETQYF.

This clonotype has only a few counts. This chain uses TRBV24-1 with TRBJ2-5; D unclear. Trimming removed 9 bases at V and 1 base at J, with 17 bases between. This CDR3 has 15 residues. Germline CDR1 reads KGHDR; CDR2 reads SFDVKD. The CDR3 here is CATSDPTGGQETQYF. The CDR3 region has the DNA TGTGCCACCTCCGACCCAACTGGCGGCCAAGAGACCCAGTACTTC.